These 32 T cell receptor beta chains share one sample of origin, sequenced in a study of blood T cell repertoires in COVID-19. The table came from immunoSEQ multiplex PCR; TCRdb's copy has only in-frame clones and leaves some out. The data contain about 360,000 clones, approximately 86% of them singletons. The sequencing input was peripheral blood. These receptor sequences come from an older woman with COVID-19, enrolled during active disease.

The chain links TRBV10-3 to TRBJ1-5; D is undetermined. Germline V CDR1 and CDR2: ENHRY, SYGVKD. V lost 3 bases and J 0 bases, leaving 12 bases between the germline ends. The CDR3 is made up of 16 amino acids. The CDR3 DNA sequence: TGTGCCATCAGTGATGTGCCGGGGAATAGCAATCAGCCCCAGCATTTT. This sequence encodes CAISDVPGNSNQPQHF.

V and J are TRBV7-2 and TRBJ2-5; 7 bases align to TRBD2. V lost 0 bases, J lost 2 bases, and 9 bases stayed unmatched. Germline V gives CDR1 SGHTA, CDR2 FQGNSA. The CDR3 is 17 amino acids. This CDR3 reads CASSLAKSGGKQETQYF. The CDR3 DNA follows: TGTGCCAGCAGCTTAGCAAAGTCGGGGGGAAAGCAAGAGACCCAGTACTTC.

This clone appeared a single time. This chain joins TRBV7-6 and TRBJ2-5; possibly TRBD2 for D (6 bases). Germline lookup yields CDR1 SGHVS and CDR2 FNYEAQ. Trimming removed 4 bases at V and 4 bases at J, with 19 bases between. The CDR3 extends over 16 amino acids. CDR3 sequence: CASSSQSGLQGETQYF. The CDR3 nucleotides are TGTGCCAGCAGCTCCCAATCGGGACTGCAAGGAGAGACCCAGTACTTC.

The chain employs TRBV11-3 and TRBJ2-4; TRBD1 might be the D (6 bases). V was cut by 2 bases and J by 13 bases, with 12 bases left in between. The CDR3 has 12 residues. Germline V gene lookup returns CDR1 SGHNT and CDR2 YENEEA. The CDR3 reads CASSLSGAYQYF. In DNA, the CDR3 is TGTGCCAGCAGCTTATCAGGGGCTTACCAGTACTTC.

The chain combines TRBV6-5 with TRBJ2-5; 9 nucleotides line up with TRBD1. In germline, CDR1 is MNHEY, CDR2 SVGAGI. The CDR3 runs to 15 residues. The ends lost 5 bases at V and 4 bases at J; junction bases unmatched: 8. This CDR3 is CASSTDRGGRETQYF. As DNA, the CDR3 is TGTGCCAGCAGTACGGACAGGGGAGGAAGAGAGACCCAGTACTTC.

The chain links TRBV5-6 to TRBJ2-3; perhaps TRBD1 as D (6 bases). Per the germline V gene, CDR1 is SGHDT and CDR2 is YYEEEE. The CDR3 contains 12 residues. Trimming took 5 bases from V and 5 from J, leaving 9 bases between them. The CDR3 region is CASRDSKDTQYF. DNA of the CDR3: TGTGCCAGCAGGGACAGTAAAGATACGCAGTATTTT.

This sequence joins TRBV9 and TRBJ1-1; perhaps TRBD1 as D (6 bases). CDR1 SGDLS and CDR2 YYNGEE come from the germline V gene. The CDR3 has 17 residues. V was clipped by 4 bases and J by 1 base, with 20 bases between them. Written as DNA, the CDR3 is TGTGCCAGCAGCTCGCGGGGGGGGCCCCTTGCGAACACTGAAGCTTTCTTT. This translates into CASSSRGGPLANTEAFF.

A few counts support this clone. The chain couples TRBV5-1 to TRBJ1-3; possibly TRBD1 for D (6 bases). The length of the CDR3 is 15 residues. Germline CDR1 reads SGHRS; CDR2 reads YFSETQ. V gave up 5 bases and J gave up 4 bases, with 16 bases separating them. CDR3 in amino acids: CASRQSWTDGNTIYF. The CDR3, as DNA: TGCGCCAGCAGGCAGAGCTGGACAGACGGAAACACCATATATTTT.

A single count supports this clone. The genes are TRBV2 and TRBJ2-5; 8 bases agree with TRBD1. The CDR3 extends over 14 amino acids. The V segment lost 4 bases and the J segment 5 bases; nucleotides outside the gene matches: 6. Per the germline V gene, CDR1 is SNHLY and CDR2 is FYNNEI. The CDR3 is CASSVAGGKETQYF. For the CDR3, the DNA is TGTGCCAGCAGTGTGGCAGGGGGCAAGGAGACCCAGTACTTC.

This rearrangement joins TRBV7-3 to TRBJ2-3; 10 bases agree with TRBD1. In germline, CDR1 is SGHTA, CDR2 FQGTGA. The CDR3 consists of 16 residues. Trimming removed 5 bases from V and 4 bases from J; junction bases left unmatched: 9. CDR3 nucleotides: TGTGCCAGCAGCCCCAAGACAGGGGGCGGTGCAGATACGCAGTATTTT. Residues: CASSPKTGGGADTQYF.

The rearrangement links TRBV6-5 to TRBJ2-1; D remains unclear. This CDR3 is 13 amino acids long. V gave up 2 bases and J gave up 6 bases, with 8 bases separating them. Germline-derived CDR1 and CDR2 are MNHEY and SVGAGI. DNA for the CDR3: TGTGCCAGCAGTTACGTCCTTAGCAATGAGCAGTTCTTC. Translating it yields CASSYVLSNEQFF.

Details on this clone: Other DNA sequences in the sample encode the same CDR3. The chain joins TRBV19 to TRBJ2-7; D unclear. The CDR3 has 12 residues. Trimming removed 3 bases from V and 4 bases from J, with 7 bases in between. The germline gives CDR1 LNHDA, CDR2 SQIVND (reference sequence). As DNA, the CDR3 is TGTGCCAGTAGTATTGGGCCTTACGAGCAGTACTTC. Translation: CASSIGPYEQYF.

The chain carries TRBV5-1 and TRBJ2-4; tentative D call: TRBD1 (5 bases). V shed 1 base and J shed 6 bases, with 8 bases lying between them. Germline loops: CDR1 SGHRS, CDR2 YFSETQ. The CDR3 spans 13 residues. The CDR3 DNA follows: TGCGCCAGCAGCTTGATAACAGGAAACATTCAGTACTTC. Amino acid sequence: CASSLITGNIQYF.

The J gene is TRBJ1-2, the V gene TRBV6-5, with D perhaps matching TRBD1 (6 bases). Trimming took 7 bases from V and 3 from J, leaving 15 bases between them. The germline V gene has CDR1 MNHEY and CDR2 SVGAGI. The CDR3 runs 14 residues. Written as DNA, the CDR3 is TGTGCCAGCACCGACACTGCAGGGGACTATGGCTACACCTTC. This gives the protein CASTDTAGDYGYTF.

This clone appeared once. The CDR3 DNA follows: TGTGCCAGCATCGTACAGGGGGTCACTGAAGCTTTCTTT. This translates into CASIVQGVTEAFF. The chain joins TRBV5-8 to TRBJ1-1; 8 nucleotides match TRBD1. This CDR3 has 13 amino acids. J was trimmed by 4 bases and V by 6 bases; bases with no gene match: 5. CDR1 and CDR2 (germline): SGHTS, YDEGEE. Full variable domain (outside the CDR3, taken from reference TRBV5-8 and TRBJ1-1): EAGVTQSPTHLIKTRGQQATLRCSPISGHTSVYWYQQALGLGLQFLLWYDEGEERNRGNFPPRFSGRQFPNYSSELNVNALELEDSALYLCASIVQGVTEAFFGQGTRLTVV.

In DNA form, the CDR3 reads TGCGCCAGCAGACGGGGACAGGGTTACGAAAAACTGTTTTTT. This codes for CASRRGQGYEKLFF. The chain couples TRBV5-1 to TRBJ1-4, with 9 bases identical to TRBD1. Trimming removed 5 bases from V and 8 bases from J; junction bases left unmatched: 7. Germline V gene sequence: CDR1 SGHRS, CDR2 YFSETQ. CDR3 length: 14 amino acids. The whole variable domain, remainder taken from reference TRBV5-1 and TRBJ1-4, is KAGVTQTPRYLIKTRGQQVTLSCSPISGHRSVSWYQQTPGQGLQFLFEYFSETQRNKGNFPGRFSGRQFSNSRSEMNVSTLELGDSALYLCASRRGQGYEKLFFGSGTQLSVL.

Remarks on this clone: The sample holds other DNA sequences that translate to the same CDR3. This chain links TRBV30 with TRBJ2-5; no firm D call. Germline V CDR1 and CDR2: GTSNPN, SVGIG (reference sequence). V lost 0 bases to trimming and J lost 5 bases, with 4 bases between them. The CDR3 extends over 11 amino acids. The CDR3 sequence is CAWSVLETQYF. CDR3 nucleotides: TGTGCCTGGAGTGTTCTGGAGACCCAGTACTTC. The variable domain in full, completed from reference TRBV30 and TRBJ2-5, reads SQTIHQWPATLVQPVGSPLSLECTVEGTSNPNLYWYRQAAGRGLQLLFYSVGIGQISSEVPQNLSASRPQDRQFILSSKKLLLSDSGFYLCAWSVLETQYFGPGTRLLVL.

The CDR3 sequence is CAWSLIPGGYTF. DNA for the CDR3: TGTGCCTGGAGTTTAATACCAGGAGGCTACACCTTC. The V gene is TRBV30, the J gene TRBJ1-2; the D is unclear. Germline V gives CDR1 GTSNPN, CDR2 SVGIG (reference sequence). Trimming left V 2 bases short and J 8 bases short, with 12 bases between. The CDR3 totals 12 residues.

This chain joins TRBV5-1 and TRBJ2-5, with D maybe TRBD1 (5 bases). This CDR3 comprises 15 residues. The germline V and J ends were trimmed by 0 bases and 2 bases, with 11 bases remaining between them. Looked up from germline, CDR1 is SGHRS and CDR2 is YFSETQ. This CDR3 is CASSLARQTQETQYF. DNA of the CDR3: TGCGCCAGCAGCTTGGCGAGACAGACACAAGAGACCCAGTACTTC. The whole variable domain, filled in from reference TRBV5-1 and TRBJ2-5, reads KAGVTQTPRYLIKTRGQQVTLSCSPISGHRSVSWYQQTPGQGLQFLFEYFSETQRNKGNFPGRFSGRQFSNSRSEMNVSTLELGDSALYLCASSLARQTQETQYFGPGTRLLVL.

CDR3 amino acids: CASSLAGGDTGELFF. The CDR3 DNA is TGCGCCAGCAGCTTGGCCGGGGGGGACACCGGGGAGCTGTTTTTT. This chain joins TRBV5-1 and TRBJ2-2, with 8 nucleotides matching TRBD2. There are 15 residues in the CDR3. CDR1 and CDR2 (germline): SGHRS, YFSETQ. The junction had 1 base not matched to a gene; V was cut back by 0 bases and J by 3 bases. Complete variable domain (other parts from reference TRBV5-1 and TRBJ2-2): KAGVTQTPRYLIKTRGQQVTLSCSPISGHRSVSWYQQTPGQGLQFLFEYFSETQRNKGNFPGRFSGRQFSNSRSEMNVSTLELGDSALYLCASSLAGGDTGELFFGEGSRLTVL.

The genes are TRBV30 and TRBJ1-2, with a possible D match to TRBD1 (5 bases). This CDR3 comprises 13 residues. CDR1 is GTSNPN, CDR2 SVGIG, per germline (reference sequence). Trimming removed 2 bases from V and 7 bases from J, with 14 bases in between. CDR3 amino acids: CAWSLRDRGGYTF. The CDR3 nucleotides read TGTGCCTGGAGTTTGCGGGACCGGGGTGGCTACACCTTC.

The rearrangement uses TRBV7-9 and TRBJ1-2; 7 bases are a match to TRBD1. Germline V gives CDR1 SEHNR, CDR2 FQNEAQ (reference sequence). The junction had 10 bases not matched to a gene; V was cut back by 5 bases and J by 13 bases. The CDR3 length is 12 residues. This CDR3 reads CASSPADRQSTF. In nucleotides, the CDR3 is TGTGCCAGCAGCCCGGCGGACAGGCAGTCCACCTTC.

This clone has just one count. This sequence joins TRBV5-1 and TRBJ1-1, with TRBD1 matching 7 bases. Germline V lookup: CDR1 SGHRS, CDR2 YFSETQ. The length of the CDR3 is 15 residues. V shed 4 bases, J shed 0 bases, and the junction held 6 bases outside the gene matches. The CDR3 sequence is CASSALQGMNTEAFF. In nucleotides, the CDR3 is TGCGCCAGCAGCGCCTTACAGGGGATGAACACTGAAGCTTTCTTT.

For the CDR3, the DNA is TGTGCCAGCAGTTCCTCTCACAGGTTCATGAACACTGAAGCTTTCTTT. This sequence encodes CASSSSHRFMNTEAFF. The V call is TRBV6-2 or TRBV6-3, the J call TRBJ1-1, with TRBD1 as a possible D gene (5 bases). V lost 4 bases and J 0 bases, leaving 15 bases between the germline ends. CDR3 length equals 16 residues. Germline V lookup: CDR1 MNHEY, CDR2 SVGEGT.

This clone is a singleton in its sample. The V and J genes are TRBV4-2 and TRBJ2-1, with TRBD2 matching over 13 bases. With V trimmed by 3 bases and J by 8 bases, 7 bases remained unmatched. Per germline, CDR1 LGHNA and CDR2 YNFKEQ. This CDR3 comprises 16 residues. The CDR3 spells CASSQTGLAGDDEQFF. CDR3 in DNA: TGTGCCAGCAGCCAGACCGGACTAGCGGGGGACGATGAGCAGTTCTTC.

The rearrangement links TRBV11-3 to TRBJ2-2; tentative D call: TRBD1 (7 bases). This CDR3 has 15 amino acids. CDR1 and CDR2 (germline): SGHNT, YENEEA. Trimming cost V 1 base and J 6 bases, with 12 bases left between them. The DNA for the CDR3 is TGTGCCAGCAGCTTAGGTGACAGGGAGGCCGGGGAGCTGTTTTTT. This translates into CASSLGDREAGELFF.

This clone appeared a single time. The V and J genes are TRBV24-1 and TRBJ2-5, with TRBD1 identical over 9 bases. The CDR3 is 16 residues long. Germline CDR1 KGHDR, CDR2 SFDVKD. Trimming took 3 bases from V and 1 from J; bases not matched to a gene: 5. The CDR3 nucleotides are TGTGCCACCAGTGATGGGTTGACAGGGGGCCAAGAGACCCAGTACTTC. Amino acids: CATSDGLTGGQETQYF.

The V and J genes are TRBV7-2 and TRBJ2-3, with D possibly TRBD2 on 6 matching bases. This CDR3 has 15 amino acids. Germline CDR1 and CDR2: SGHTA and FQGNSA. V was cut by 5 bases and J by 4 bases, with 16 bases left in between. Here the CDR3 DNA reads TGTGCCAGCAGCCCATCTCGCGGGGCCTCAGATACGCAGTATTTT. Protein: CASSPSRGASDTQYF.

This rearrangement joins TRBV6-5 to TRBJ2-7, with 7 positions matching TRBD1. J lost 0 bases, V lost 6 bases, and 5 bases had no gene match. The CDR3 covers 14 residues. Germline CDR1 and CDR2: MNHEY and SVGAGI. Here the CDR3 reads CASRQGINSYEQYF. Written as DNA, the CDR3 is TGTGCCAGCAGACAGGGGATAAACTCCTACGAGCAGTACTTC.

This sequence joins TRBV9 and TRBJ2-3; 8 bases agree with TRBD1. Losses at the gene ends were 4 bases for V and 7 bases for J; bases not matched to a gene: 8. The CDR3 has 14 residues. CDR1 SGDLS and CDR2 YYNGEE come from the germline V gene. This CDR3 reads CASSTRQGRNTQYF. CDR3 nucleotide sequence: TGTGCCAGCAGCACCAGACAGGGGCGGAATACGCAGTATTTT.

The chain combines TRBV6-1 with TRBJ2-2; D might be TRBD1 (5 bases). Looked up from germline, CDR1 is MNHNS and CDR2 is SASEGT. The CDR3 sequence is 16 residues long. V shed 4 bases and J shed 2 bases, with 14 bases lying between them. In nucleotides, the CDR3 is TGTGCCAGCAGTGGACTTTCAGGGCCCAACACCGGGGAGCTGTTTTTT. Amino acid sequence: CASSGLSGPNTGELFF.

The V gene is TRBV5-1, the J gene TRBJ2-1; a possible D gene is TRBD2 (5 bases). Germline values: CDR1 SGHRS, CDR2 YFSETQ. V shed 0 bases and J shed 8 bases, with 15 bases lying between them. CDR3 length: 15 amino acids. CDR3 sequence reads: CASSLGRTNGDEQFF. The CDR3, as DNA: TGCGCCAGCAGCTTGGGGAGGACCAATGGCGATGAGCAGTTCTTC.